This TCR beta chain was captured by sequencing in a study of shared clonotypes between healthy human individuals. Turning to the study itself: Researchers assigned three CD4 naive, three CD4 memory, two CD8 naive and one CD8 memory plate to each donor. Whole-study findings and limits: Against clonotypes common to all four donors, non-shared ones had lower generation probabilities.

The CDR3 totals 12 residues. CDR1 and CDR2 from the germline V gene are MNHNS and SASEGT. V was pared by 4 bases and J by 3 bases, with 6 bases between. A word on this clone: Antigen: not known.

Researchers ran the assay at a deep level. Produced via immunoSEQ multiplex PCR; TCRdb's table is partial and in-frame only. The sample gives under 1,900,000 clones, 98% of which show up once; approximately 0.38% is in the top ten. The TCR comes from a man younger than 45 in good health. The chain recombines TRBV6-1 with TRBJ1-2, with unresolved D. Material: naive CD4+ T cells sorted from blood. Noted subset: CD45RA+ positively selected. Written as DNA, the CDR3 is TGTGCCAGCAGTGGCAGCCACTATGGCTACACCTTC. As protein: CASSGSHYGYTF.